These 16 T cell receptor beta chains were all obtained from the same sample, sequenced in a study of OX40 agonist ivuxolimab in advanced cancers. Sequenced by immunoSEQ multiplex PCR; TCRdb stores in-frame clones only, minus some. The table shows 71,000 or so clones, with 80% occurring only once. Sample: CD4+ or CD8+ T cells sorted from blood, taken in a trial of the OX40 agonist ivuxolimab. These receptors were taken from an adult with an advanced solid tumor such as melanoma, head and neck, liver or kidney cancer.

The J gene is TRBJ2-5, the V gene TRBV7-3, with a possible D match to TRBD2 (6 bases). Trimming stripped 2 bases from V and 1 base from J, with 14 bases between. The CDR3 sequence is 16 residues long. In germline, CDR1 is SGHTA, CDR2 FQGTGA. CDR3 amino acids: CASSLDGGLLQETQYF. DNA of the CDR3: TGTGCCAGCAGCTTAGACGGAGGACTACTCCAAGAGACCCAGTACTTC. Looking up the rest from reference TRBV7-3 and TRBJ2-5 gives the full variable domain: GAGVSQTPSNKVTEKGKYVELRCDPISGHTALYWYRQSLGQGPEFLIYFQGTGAADDSGLPNDRFFAVRPEGSVSTLKIQRTERGDSAVYLCASSLDGGLLQETQYFGPGTRLLVL.

There are a few counts of this clone. The CDR3: CASSARLAVGNEQFF. The CDR3 region has the DNA TGTGCCAGCAGTGCTAGGCTAGCCGTGGGCAATGAGCAGTTCTTC. The rearrangement joins TRBV2 to TRBJ2-1, with a tentative D call TRBD2 (5 bases). The CDR3 has 15 residues. Trimming took off 4 bases at V and 6 bases at J, with 16 bases between the two ends. Germline V gene data show CDR1 as SNHLY and CDR2 as FYNNEI.

J is TRBJ1-3 and V is TRBV5-1; TRBD1 matches at 7 bases. The CDR3 runs 16 residues. Germline loops: CDR1 SGHRS, CDR2 YFSETQ. The J segment lost 0 bases and the V segment lost 4 bases, leaving 7 bases of the junction unmatched. The CDR3 DNA follows: TGCGCCAGCAGCCAGGACAGGTTGAGCTCTGGAAACACCATATATTTT. Translation gives CASSQDRLSSGNTIYF.

V usage is TRBV12-5 and J usage is TRBJ1-3; TRBD1 might be the D (6 bases). Germline assignment: CDR1 LGHNT and CDR2 FRNRAP. V lost 1 base to trimming and J lost 0 bases, with 10 bases between them. The CDR3 has 16 residues. This CDR3 reads CASGLDGQLSGNTIYF. The CDR3 DNA sequence: TGTGCTAGTGGTTTGGACGGACAGCTCTCTGGAAACACCATATATTTT.

The rearrangement links TRBV19 to TRBJ2-1; TRBD1 aligns across 11 bases. V gave up 6 bases and J gave up 4 bases; unmatched junction bases: 5. CDR1 is LNHDA and CDR2 is SQIVND in the germline V gene (reference sequence). The CDR3 extends over 15 amino acids. The CDR3 DNA reads TGTGCCAGTAGCTACCGGGACAGGGGGTACAATGAGCAGTTCTTC. Amino acids: CASSYRDRGYNEQFF.

The table lists this clone with a count of one. The chain links TRBV27 to TRBJ2-5; D is perhaps TRBD2 (5 bases). The end of the DNA aligns better with TRBJ2-7, so the J call may be wrong. CDR3 size: 14 residues. From germline, CDR1 is MNHEY and CDR2 SMNVEV (reference sequence). The CDR3, as DNA: TGTGCCAGCAGTTTAGCGGGTAGGGACTACGAGCAGTACTTC. It translates to CASSLAGRDYEQYF.

The chain's CDR3 is CASSALTGNTEAFF. CDR3 nucleotides: TGTGCCAGCAGCGCCCTAACAGGGAACACTGAAGCTTTCTTT. This chain links TRBV7-9 with TRBJ1-1; D possibly corresponds to TRBD1 (5 bases). The CDR3 extends over 14 amino acids. Trimming stripped 5 bases from V and 1 base from J, with 11 bases between. CDR1 and CDR2 (germline): SEHNR, FQNEAQ (reference sequence).

This clone was picked up a small number of times. The chain recombines TRBV7-2 with TRBJ1-1; D not certain. CDR1 and CDR2 (germline): SGHTA, FQGNSA. The ends were cut back, 3 bases at V and 1 base at J, with 6 bases in the middle. This CDR3 is 13 amino acids long. The CDR3 nucleotides are TGTGCCAGCAGCTTTTCAGAGAACACTGAAGCTTTCTTT. Encoded protein: CASSFSENTEAFF.

The chain has TRBV7-6 and TRBJ2-3; D is uncertain. CDR1 is SGHVS, CDR2 FNYEAQ, per germline. V was shortened by 1 base and J by 6 bases, with 8 bases between the two germline ends. The CDR3 loop spans 13 amino acids. CDR3 coding DNA: TGTGCCAGCAGCTTAGTCCCCGGGGATACGCAGTATTTT. It specifies CASSLVPGDTQYF.

This sequence joins TRBV9 and TRBJ2-5; D gene unclear. Judging by the DNA end, TRBJ2-7 fits better; the J call may be wrong. CDR1 and CDR2 (germline): SGDLS, YYNGEE. The CDR3 spans 14 residues. The CDR3 DNA reads TGTGCCAGCAGCGTAGCGGTGGGCTCCTACGAGCAGTACTTC. This sequence encodes CASSVAVGSYEQYF.

This clone was seen once. The chain couples TRBV7-9 to TRBJ1-1; D unclear. The CDR3 spans 14 residues. V gave up 1 base and J gave up 6 bases, with 12 bases separating them. Per germline, CDR1 SEHNR and CDR2 FQNEAQ (reference sequence). DNA for the CDR3: TGTGCCAGCAGCTTAGGGTCGGTGCGGGCTGAAGCTTTCTTT. Translating it yields CASSLGSVRAEAFF.

Only one count was recorded for this clone. The V and J genes are TRBV6-6 and TRBJ2-5; 12 bases align to TRBD1. This CDR3 comprises 15 residues. The ends lost 5 bases at V and 2 bases at J; junction bases unmatched: 3. Germline CDR1 is MNHNY and CDR2 is SVGAGI (reference sequence). CDR3 coding DNA: TGTGCCAGCAGTCGGGACAGGGGGCCTCAAGAGACCCAGTACTTC. Translation gives CASSRDRGPQETQYF.

This chain connects TRBV7-9 to TRBJ1-2, with 7 bases lining up with TRBD1. There are 16 residues in the CDR3. Per the germline V gene, CDR1 is SEHNR and CDR2 is FQNEAQ (reference sequence). V lost 2 bases and J lost 1; bases outside the gene matches: 7. In nucleotides, the CDR3 is TGTGCCAGCAGCTTACCCCAGGACAGGAGTAACTATGGCTACACCTTC. This codes for CASSLPQDRSNYGYTF.

This clone was recorded only once. V usage is TRBV19 and J usage is TRBJ2-1; D possibly corresponds to TRBD2 (5 bases). The V and J ends lost 4 bases and 0 bases respectively, with 13 bases between them. In germline, CDR1 is LNHDA, CDR2 SQIVND (reference sequence). CDR3 length equals 16 residues. The CDR3 here is CASSRRTGFSYNEQFF. DNA for the CDR3: TGTGCCAGTAGTAGGCGGACGGGGTTCTCCTACAATGAGCAGTTCTTC.

This chain uses TRBV7-6 with TRBJ2-2; D is tentatively TRBD1 or TRBD2 (5 bases each). The CDR3 totals 18 residues. CDR1 and CDR2 (germline): SGHVS, FNYEAQ. The V end was cut by 5 bases, the J end by 4 bases, with 23 bases between. The CDR3 protein is CASSTPAGTPRSTGELFF. CDR3 nucleotide sequence: TGTGCCAGCAGCACCCCCGCCGGGACCCCGAGGTCCACCGGGGAGCTGTTTTTT.

This chain uses TRBV4-2 with TRBJ1-3; D remains unclear. CDR3 size: 15 residues. With 1 base removed from V and 0 bases from J, the gap between germline ends came to 7 bases. Germline lookup yields CDR1 LGHNA and CDR2 YNFKEQ. CDR3 sequence reads: CASSQAGLSGNTIYF. The CDR3 DNA sequence: TGTGCCAGCAGCCAAGCAGGCCTCTCTGGAAACACCATATATTTT.